The 14 T cell receptor beta chains below all came from one sample that was sequenced in a study of Tregs in tolerant kidney transplant recipients. TCRdb's copy holds only in-frame clones and misses some; the assay was immunoSEQ multiplex PCR. Found here are about 77,000 clones, 95% to 98% of them singletons; the top ten hold roughly 0.6%. Sequencing used CD4+ T cells from blood, obtained before the transplant. The origin of the receptors is a human donor who received a combined kidney and bone marrow transplant.

V gene TRBV12-5 combines with J gene TRBJ1-1, with a weak D call TRBD1 (6 bases). Deletions cut 2 bases from V and 0 bases from J, with 16 bases between. The germline gives CDR1 LGHNT, CDR2 FRNRAP. The CDR3 runs to 17 residues. CDR3 DNA sequence: TGTGCTAGTGGTTTGCCCCCGACAGGCCTCATGAACACTGAAGCTTTCTTT. Translated: CASGLPPTGLMNTEAFF.

V usage is TRBV27 and J usage is TRBJ2-2, with 7 positions matching TRBD1. The CDR3 covers 14 residues. The germline gives CDR1 MNHEY, CDR2 SMNVEV (reference sequence). The ends lost 6 bases at V and 2 bases at J; junction bases unmatched: 3. CDR3 residues: CASRRGQNTGELFF. The CDR3 DNA sequence: TGTGCCAGCAGGAGGGGGCAAAACACCGGGGAGCTGTTTTTT.

The chain uses TRBV30 and TRBJ2-1; D is unresolved. Trimming pared 0 bases from V and 0 bases from J, leaving 12 bases between. The CDR3 covers 16 residues. In germline, CDR1 is GTSNPN, CDR2 SVGIG (reference sequence). CDR3 nucleotides: TGTGCCTGGAGTGTACGCAGCGTGAGCTCCTACAATGAGCAGTTCTTC. Residues: CAWSVRSVSSYNEQFF.

The chain has TRBV27 and TRBJ1-6, with D possibly TRBD1 on 6 matching bases. V lost 6 bases and J 8 bases, leaving 11 bases between the germline ends. Germline V lookup: CDR1 MNHEY, CDR2 SMNVEV (reference sequence). The CDR3 has 13 residues. The CDR3 region has the DNA TGTGCCAGCAGCCAGGGGTTATATTCACCCCTCCACTTT. This codes for CASSQGLYSPLHF.

A single count supports this clone. The chain combines TRBV7-6 with TRBJ2-3; a weak D match, TRBD2 (5 bases). The germline gives CDR1 SGHVS, CDR2 FNYEAQ. The length of the CDR3 is 17 residues. V was trimmed by 1 base and J by 0 bases, leaving 14 bases between them. The CDR3 protein is CASSLGAAEPSTDTQYF. DNA for the CDR3: TGTGCCAGCAGCTTAGGAGCGGCCGAACCTAGCACAGATACGCAGTATTTT.

The chain employs TRBV7-2 and TRBJ1-3; D is unresolved. This CDR3 has 14 amino acids. V lost 4 bases and J 0 bases, leaving 7 bases between the germline ends. CDR1 and CDR2 (germline): SGHTA, FQGNSA. Here the CDR3 DNA reads TGTGCCAGCAGCTCGGACTACTCTGGAAACACCATATATTTT. Residues: CASSSDYSGNTIYF.

CDR3 sequence (DNA): TGCGCCTCGGGACAGGGGGCTTACACCGGGGAGCTGTTTTTT. It codes for CASGQGAYTGELFF. This chain uses TRBV4-1 with TRBJ2-2, with TRBD1 matching 12 bases. The CDR3 is 14 residues long. V gave up 11 bases and J gave up 3 bases; unmatched junction bases: 4. The germline CDR1 and CDR2 sequences are MGHRA and YSYEKL.

This clone showed up just once. A junction end diverges from the germline sequence, so it may reflect a read error. DNA of the CDR3: TGTGCCAGTAGGATAGGGGGCGGCCTCACAGATACGCAGTATTTT. Translation gives CASRIGGGLTDTQYF. The V call is TRBV19, the J call TRBJ2-3, with 7 bases lining up with TRBD1. The CDR3 has 15 amino acids. Germline V gene lookup returns CDR1 LNHDA and CDR2 SQIVND (reference sequence).

The V and J genes are TRBV6-1 and TRBJ2-7; 8 bases agree with TRBD1. CDR3 length: 11 residues. With V trimmed by 4 bases and J by 10 bases, 3 bases remained unmatched. CDR1 is MNHNS and CDR2 is SASEGT in the germline V gene. The DNA of the CDR3 is TGTGCCAGCAGTGCGGACAGGGTTCAGTACTTC. Its translation is CASSADRVQYF.

The chain joins TRBV6-5 to TRBJ2-1, with D perhaps TRBD1 (5 bases). Germline assignment: CDR1 MNHEY and CDR2 SVGAGI. The CDR3 runs to 14 residues. V lost 6 bases and J lost 1, with 10 bases in between. CDR3 nucleotide sequence: TGTGCCAGCAGACCGGCAGGGTCCTACAATGAGCAGTTCTTC. This sequence encodes CASRPAGSYNEQFF.

This sequence joins TRBV12-5 and TRBJ2-1; TRBD2 matches at 10 bases. V trimming: 6 bases; J trimming: 6 bases; junction bases outside the gene matches: 5. This CDR3 has 14 amino acids. Germline V gene lookup returns CDR1 LGHNT and CDR2 FRNRAP. DNA for the CDR3: TGTGCTAGTGGAATTTCTAGCGGGGGCAATGAGCAGTTCTTC. Its protein product is CASGISSGGNEQFF.

The chain joins TRBV18 to TRBJ2-7; weak D call: TRBD2 (5 bases). The CDR3 covers 12 residues. Trimming took off 3 bases at V and 5 bases at J, with 8 bases between the two ends. Per the germline V gene, CDR1 is KGHSH and CDR2 is LQKENI. The CDR3 sequence is CASSPSGNEQYF. The CDR3 DNA reads TGTGCCAGCTCACCGTCCGGGAACGAGCAGTACTTC.

The V call is TRBV15, the J call TRBJ1-1, with TRBD1 identical over 7 bases. Germline V gene sequence: CDR1 LNHNV, CDR2 YYDKDF (reference sequence). This CDR3 has 16 residues. The V segment lost 4 bases and the J segment 4 bases; nucleotides outside the gene matches: 12. CDR3 sequence: CATSTLAEGASTEAFF. DNA for the CDR3: TGTGCCACCAGCACCTTAGCGGAGGGGGCTAGCACTGAAGCTTTCTTT.

This rearrangement joins TRBV7-3 to TRBJ2-3; 7 nucleotides agree with TRBD1. The CDR3 totals 17 residues. With 2 bases clipped from V and 0 bases from J, the junction kept 8 bases outside the gene matches. The germline V gene has CDR1 SGHTA and CDR2 FQGTGA. CDR3 DNA sequence: TGTGCCAGCAGCTTATTAGGGGGCAGGTCTAGCACAGATACGCAGTATTTT. Translating it yields CASSLLGGRSSTDTQYF.